These 5 T cell receptor beta chains share one sample of origin, sequenced in a study of cytomegalovirus exposure and HLA in healthy donors. It was with 60 Vbeta and 13 Jbeta primers that the PCR ran. Assay: immunoSEQ multiplex PCR; the TCRdb copy retains only in-frame clones and omits some. This table has about 62,000 clones, under 80% appearing once. Sequencing input: PBMCs. The receptors derive from a woman in her twenties or thirties in good health and CMV-seronegative.

The chain's CDR3 is CASSIAGDRGFGYTF. CDR3 bases: TGTGCCAGTAGTATAGCGGGGGACAGGGGCTTCGGCTACACCTTC. The chain links TRBV19 to TRBJ1-2; 10 bases map to TRBD1. The CDR3 sequence is 15 residues long. The J segment lost 8 bases and the V segment lost 1 base, leaving 7 bases of the junction unmatched. Germline lookup yields CDR1 LNHDA and CDR2 SQIVND (reference sequence).

The gene calls are TRBV5-8 and TRBJ1-6; 9 nucleotides agree with TRBD1. J lost 10 bases, V lost 4 bases, and 12 bases had no gene match. Germline CDR1 is SGHTS and CDR2 is YDEGEE. The CDR3 extends over 16 amino acids. The CDR3 DNA reads TGTGCCAGCAGCCCCGGCGGGACAGGGAAGTCCTCACCCCTCCACTTT. Its translation: CASSPGGTGKSSPLHF.

The CDR3 protein is CASSSRTGELFF. CDR3 in DNA: TGTGCCAGCAGCAGCCGAACCGGGGAGCTGTTTTTT. The rearrangement joins TRBV14 to TRBJ2-2; D call uncertain. Germline V gene lookup returns CDR1 SGHDN and CDR2 FVKESK. Deletions cut 5 bases from V and 5 bases from J, with 6 bases between. The CDR3 length is 12 residues.

This clone was picked up one time. The junction and the germline gene differ at one end; a read error may be behind it. This chain joins TRBV2 and TRBJ1-1; 9 nucleotides match TRBD1. Germline CDR1 reads SNHLY; CDR2 reads FYNNEI. This CDR3 comprises 13 residues. In DNA form, the CDR3 reads TGTGCCAGCACTGAATCGACAGGGGGGGCGGCTTTCTTT. This sequence encodes CASTESTGGAAFF.

This chain connects TRBV6-5 to TRBJ1-2; the D gene is possibly TRBD1 (6 bases). Germline CDR1 is MNHEY and CDR2 is SVGAGI. Trimming took off 5 bases at V and 5 bases at J, with 18 bases between the two ends. This CDR3 has 15 residues. The CDR3 reads CASSQGGDGGYGYTF. The CDR3 nucleotides are TGTGCCAGCAGTCAAGGGGGGGACGGGGGGTATGGCTACACCTTC.